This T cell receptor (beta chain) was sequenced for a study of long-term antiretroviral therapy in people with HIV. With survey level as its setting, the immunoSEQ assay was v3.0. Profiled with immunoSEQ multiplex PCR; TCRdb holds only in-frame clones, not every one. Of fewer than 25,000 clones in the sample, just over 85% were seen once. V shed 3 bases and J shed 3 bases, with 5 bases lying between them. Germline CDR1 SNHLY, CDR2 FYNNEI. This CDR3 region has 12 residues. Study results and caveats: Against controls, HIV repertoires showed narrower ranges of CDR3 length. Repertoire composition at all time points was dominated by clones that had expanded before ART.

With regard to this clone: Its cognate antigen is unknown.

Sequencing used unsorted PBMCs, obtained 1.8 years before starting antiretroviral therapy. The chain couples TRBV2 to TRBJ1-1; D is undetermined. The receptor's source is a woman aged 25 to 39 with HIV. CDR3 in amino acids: CASSEEYTEAFF. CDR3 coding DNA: TGTGCCAGCAGTGAGGAGTACACTGAAGCTTTCTTT.